In its sample, the clone carrying this T cell receptor beta chain was seen many times. The antigen is not known. This sample is part of a study of CD8 T cells in ankylosing spondylitis. Libraries of TCR beta came from quantitative 5'-RACE with molecular barcodes. TCRdb processed the 5' RACE reads anew with MiXCR; each CDR3 protein has one entry. The table has about 88,000 distinct CDR3 sequences, 27% seen once; the top ten hold roughly 59%. Trimming took 0 bases from V and 3 from J, leaving 6 bases between them. This CDR3 has 14 residues. Germline values: CDR1 SGHRS, CDR2 YFSETQ. Study-wide findings and caveats: Disease-associated clones were CD8+ and fairly uncommon in peripheral blood. Reported data indicate significant enrichment of disease-linked clones within matched ankylosing spondylitis synovial fluid. For ankylosing spondylitis blood, a TCR beta motif of 7 or 8 highly homologous variants appeared characteristic.

The receptor comes from a male donor with ankylosing spondylitis or in good health (not recorded which). The sequencing sample was made of blood, either unsorted or a sorted T cell fraction (not recorded which). The V and J genes are TRBV5-1 and TRBJ2-2; D unclear. The CDR3 loop reads CASSLVVDTGELFF. The CDR3 region has the DNA TGCGCCAGCAGCTTGGTAGTTGACACCGGGGAGCTGTTTTTT. The full variable domain, in which reference TRBV5-1 and TRBJ2-2 provide the parts outside the CDR3, is KAGVTQTPRYLIKTRGQQVTLSCSPISGHRSVSWYQQTPGQGLQFLFEYFSETQRNKGNFPGRFSGRQFSNSRSEMNVSTLELGDSALYLCASSLVVDTGELFFGEGSRLTVL.